A single sample is the source of the 2 T cell receptor beta chains below, sequenced in a study of T cell responses to AZD1222 COVID-19 vaccine. Clones were sequenced by immunoSEQ multiplex PCR, and TCRdb holds only the in-frame ones, with some missing. The sample records roughly 140,000 clones, 85% to 90% being singletons. Sequencing used peripheral blood, obtained 28 days after the second AZD1222 dose. Receptors originate from an adult who received the AZD1222 COVID-19 vaccine.

As regards this clone: Distinct nucleotide sequences in the sample also encode this CDR3. CDR3 nucleotides: TGTGCCAGCAGCTTAGTTAGCGGAAGCACAGATACGCAGTATTTT. It encodes CASSLVSGSTDTQYF. The rearrangement joins TRBV7-9 to TRBJ2-3, with D perhaps matching TRBD2 (6 bases). The V and J ends lost 1 base and 0 bases respectively, with 8 bases between them. The CDR3 loop spans 15 amino acids. The V gene's germline CDR1 is SEHNR and CDR2 FQNEAQ (reference sequence).

The V call is TRBV6-1, the J call TRBJ2-7; 8 nucleotides match TRBD1. The CDR3 totals 14 residues. Unmatched junction bases numbered 5, after V lost 3 bases and J lost 4 bases. In germline, CDR1 is MNHNS, CDR2 SASEGT. The CDR3: CASSDGQGRYEQYF. The CDR3 DNA reads TGTGCCAGCAGTGACGGACAGGGTCGGTACGAGCAGTACTTC.